This T cell receptor (beta chain) derives from a study of PD-L1 blockade in urothelial cancer. The data were produced by immunoSEQ multiplex PCR, yet TCRdb's version contains in-frame clones alone and is incomplete. The sample records about 32,000 clones, around 80% being singletons. Comment on this clone: The target antigen is unknown.

The V and J ends lost 6 bases and 2 bases respectively, with 14 bases between them. Looked up from germline, CDR1 is MNHEY and CDR2 is SMNVEV (reference sequence). The CDR3 covers 14 residues. Study results and caveats: Durable benefit was linked to greater 3-week expansion of tumor-associated blood clones.

The clonotype originates from a man aged 55 to 70 with urothelial cancer. The chain recombines TRBV27 with TRBJ2-7; maybe TRBD2 (5 bases). The sequencing used PBMCs, collected around atezolizumab (anti-PD-L1) treatment. CDR3 in DNA: TGTGCCAGCAGAATGGCTCTAGCCACCTACGAGCAGTACTTC. Its protein product is CASRMALATYEQYF.